These 30 T cell receptor beta chains were all obtained from the same sample, sequenced in a study of cytomegalovirus exposure and HLA in healthy donors. 60 Vbeta and 13 Jbeta primers were used in PCR. Sequenced by immunoSEQ multiplex PCR; TCRdb stores in-frame clones only, minus some. The sample lists 190,000 or so clones, more than 80% seen once, with about 0.63% in the top ten. The sequencing sample was made of PBMCs. These receptors were obtained from a boy between 10 and 17 years old in good health and CMV-seronegative.

V usage is TRBV5-1 and J usage is TRBJ2-2, with 9 bases aligning to TRBD2. Looked up from germline, CDR1 is SGHRS and CDR2 is YFSETQ. Unmatched junction bases numbered 5, after V lost 2 bases and J lost 0 bases. CDR3 length: 17 residues. The CDR3 sequence is CASSFASGASNTGELFF. The DNA for the CDR3 is TGCGCCAGCAGCTTTGCTAGCGGGGCATCGAACACCGGGGAGCTGTTTTTT. The variable domain in full, completed from reference TRBV5-1 and TRBJ2-2, reads KAGVTQTPRYLIKTRGQQVTLSCSPISGHRSVSWYQQTPGQGLQFLFEYFSETQRNKGNFPGRFSGRQFSNSRSEMNVSTLELGDSALYLCASSFASGASNTGELFFGEGSRLTVL.

This clone came up a few times. This chain uses TRBV9 with TRBJ2-1, with D tentatively TRBD2 (5 bases). In germline, CDR1 is SGDLS, CDR2 YYNGEE. The CDR3 length is 13 residues. The V end lost 3 bases, the J end lost 8 bases, and 12 bases lay between the germline ends. CDR3 nucleotide sequence: TGTGCCAGCAGCGCGGCTGTGGAGGATGAGCAGTTCTTC. Translation: CASSAAVEDEQFF.

J is TRBJ2-1 and V is TRBV9; maybe TRBD2 (6 bases). CDR3 length: 14 amino acids. Trimming took off 1 base at V and 5 bases at J, with 10 bases between the two ends. Germline CDR1 and CDR2: SGDLS and YYNGEE. This CDR3 reads CASSVSTSNNEQFF. DNA of the CDR3: TGTGCCAGCAGCGTAAGTACTAGCAACAATGAGCAGTTCTTC.

The genes are TRBV5-1 and TRBJ2-3; 7 bases are a match to TRBD2. This CDR3 has 14 amino acids. Germline CDR1 is SGHRS and CDR2 is YFSETQ. V lost 2 bases, J lost 4 bases, and 4 bases stayed unmatched. CDR3 residues: CASSLGLDADTQYF. The CDR3 DNA is TGCGCCAGCAGCTTAGGACTAGACGCAGATACGCAGTATTTT.

CDR3 sequence reads: CATRTSGRDTQYF. The CDR3 bases are TGTGCCACGCGGACTAGCGGGAGAGATACGCAGTATTTT. The rearrangement links TRBV10-3 to TRBJ2-3; 13 nucleotides agree with TRBD2. Germline CDR1 ENHRY, CDR2 SYGVKD. CDR3 length equals 13 residues. J lost 5 bases, V lost 10 bases, and 3 bases had no gene match.

The chain carries TRBV7-2 and TRBJ2-7; the match to TRBD1 covers 7 bases. The CDR3 is 16 residues long. V dropped 0 bases and J dropped 2; count of bases not matched to a gene: 7. CDR1 is SGHTA, CDR2 FQGNSA, per germline. The CDR3: CASSLAGTAAAYEQYF. The DNA for the CDR3 is TGTGCCAGCAGCTTAGCAGGGACAGCAGCCGCCTACGAGCAGTACTTC. The full variable domain, its missing parts supplied by reference TRBV7-2 and TRBJ2-7, is GAGVSQSPSNKVTEKGKDVELRCDPISGHTALYWYRQSLGQGLEFLIYFQGNSAPDKSGLPSDRFSAERTGGSVSTLTIQRTQQEDSAVYLCASSLAGTAAAYEQYFGPGTRLTVT.

The chain recombines TRBV11-2 with TRBJ2-7; D may be TRBD1 (6 bases). Germline V gives CDR1 SGHAT, CDR2 FQNNGV. Trimming removed 5 bases at V and 5 bases at J, with 16 bases between. This CDR3 region has 14 residues. CDR3 sequence: CASSHPDRRNEQYF. The CDR3 bases are TGTGCCAGCAGCCACCCGGACAGAAGAAACGAGCAGTACTTC.

V usage is TRBV28 and J usage is TRBJ2-2; the match to TRBD1 covers 7 bases. Germline V gene sequence: CDR1 MDHEN, CDR2 SYDVKM. V lost 5 bases to trimming and J lost 5 bases; unmatched junction nucleotides: 8. The CDR3 consists of 15 residues. The CDR3 is CASSIGTVRTGELFF. DNA of the CDR3: TGTGCCAGCAGTATCGGGACAGTACGAACCGGGGAGCTGTTTTTT.

This chain joins TRBV7-3 and TRBJ2-3; 10 bases fit TRBD2. Trimming took 6 bases from V and 2 from J; bases not matched to a gene: 14. The CDR3 length is 18 residues. Looked up from germline, CDR1 is SGHTA and CDR2 is FQGTGA. The CDR3 here is CASSQRGVAGGYTDTQYF. The CDR3 DNA follows: TGTGCCAGCAGTCAAAGGGGAGTAGCGGGAGGTTACACAGATACGCAGTATTTT.

J is TRBJ2-3 and V is TRBV18; D ambiguous. CDR1 is KGHSH, CDR2 LQKENI, per germline. This CDR3 spans 16 amino acids. The V gene lost 2 bases and the J gene lost 0 bases, with 12 bases spanning the gap. DNA of the CDR3: TGTGCCAGCTCACCAACGAACTTGCCTAGCACAGATACGCAGTATTTT. Amino acids: CASSPTNLPSTDTQYF.

The chain employs TRBV6-5 and TRBJ1-2; TRBD1 matches at 9 bases. Trimming removed 6 bases from V and 4 bases from J; junction bases left unmatched: 6. Germline CDR1 reads MNHEY; CDR2 reads SVGAGI. The CDR3 is 14 amino acids. CDR3 in DNA: TGTGCCAGCAGCGACAGGGGGAGAAGCTATGGCTACACCTTC. Its protein product is CASSDRGRSYGYTF.

This sequence joins TRBV7-9 and TRBJ1-1, with D maybe TRBD1 (6 bases). The length of the CDR3 is 14 residues. With 5 bases removed from V and 5 bases from J, the gap between germline ends came to 15 bases. Germline loops: CDR1 SEHNR, CDR2 FQNEAQ (reference sequence). CDR3 region: CASSPGQMSTEAFF. The CDR3 bases are TGTGCCAGCAGCCCCGGACAGATGAGTACTGAAGCTTTCTTT.

The chain joins TRBV7-9 to TRBJ1-3; TRBD1 aligns across 9 bases. This CDR3 is 15 amino acids long. Germline trimming cut 3 bases from V and 4 bases from J; bases unmatched to any gene: 4. Germline V gene data show CDR1 as SEHNR and CDR2 as FQNEAQ (reference sequence). The CDR3 region has the DNA TGTGCCAGCAGCTTCTCACAGGGGGCCGGAAACACCATATATTTT. Protein sequence: CASSFSQGAGNTIYF.

The gene calls are TRBV7-9 and TRBJ2-1, with D tentatively TRBD1 (8 bases). Trimming took off 2 bases at V and 9 bases at J, with 23 bases between the two ends. The germline gives CDR1 SEHNR, CDR2 FQNEAQ (reference sequence). The CDR3 covers 17 residues. In DNA form, the CDR3 reads TGTGCCAGCAGCTTATACTGGCGGGGGCAGGGGGCAGGTGAGCAGTTCTTC. Amino acid sequence: CASSLYWRGQGAGEQFF.

The CDR3 DNA reads TGTGCCAGCAGTAACCCCCTTGGACTAGCGGGGGTTACAGATACGCAGTATTTT. As protein: CASSNPLGLAGVTDTQYF. The V gene is TRBV2, the J gene TRBJ2-3, with 13 bases lining up with TRBD2. CDR1 SNHLY and CDR2 FYNNEI come from the germline V gene. This CDR3 has 18 residues. V was pared by 5 bases and J by 3 bases, with 11 bases of the junction left unmatched.

This clone was seen only a few times. The chain joins TRBV7-9 to TRBJ2-7; 9 bases map to TRBD1. This CDR3 region has 17 residues. Germline V gene lookup returns CDR1 SEHNR and CDR2 FQNEAQ (reference sequence). V lost 5 bases and J lost 0; bases outside the gene matches: 11. CDR3: CASSLEFRTGDSYEQYF. In DNA form, the CDR3 reads TGTGCCAGCAGCCTAGAGTTCCGGACAGGGGACTCCTACGAGCAGTACTTC.

This chain connects TRBV5-4 to TRBJ2-7, with D perhaps matching TRBD2 (6 bases). The length of the CDR3 is 14 residues. With 5 bases removed from V and 3 bases from J, the gap between germline ends came to 15 bases. Germline V gene sequence: CDR1 SGHNT, CDR2 YYREEE (reference sequence). This CDR3 reads CASRKEGWDYEQYF. The CDR3, as DNA: TGTGCCAGCAGGAAGGAGGGGTGGGACTACGAGCAGTACTTC. The whole variable domain, remainder taken from reference TRBV5-4 and TRBJ2-7, is ETGVTQSPTHLIKTRGQQVTLRCSSQSGHNTVSWYQQALGQGPQFIFQYYREEENGRGNFPPRFSGLQFPNYSSELNVNALELDDSALYLCASRKEGWDYEQYFGPGTRLTVT.

The gene calls are TRBV11-3 and TRBJ2-5; 7 bases are shared with TRBD2. Trimming took 5 bases from V and 2 from J; bases not matched to a gene: 8. Per germline, CDR1 SGHNT and CDR2 YENEEA. The CDR3 has 15 amino acids. The CDR3 is CASSPYISGQETQYF. The CDR3 DNA is TGTGCCAGCAGCCCTTACATTAGCGGGCAAGAGACCCAGTACTTC. The full variable domain, its missing parts supplied by reference TRBV11-3 and TRBJ2-5, is EAGVVQSPRYKIIEKKQPVAFWCNPISGHNTLYWYLQNLGQGPELLIRYENEEAVDDSQLPKDRFSAERLKGVDSTLKIQPAELGDSAVYLCASSPYISGQETQYFGPGTRLLVL.

This chain uses TRBV7-3 with TRBJ2-2, with 7 nucleotides matching TRBD1. The CDR3 sequence is 16 residues long. The germline gives CDR1 SGHTA, CDR2 FQGTGA. Trimming cost V 5 bases and J 4 bases; bases outside gene matches: 10. The CDR3 nucleotides are TGTGCCAGCAGCCCGACAGGGAGTTTGGTCACCGGGGAGCTGTTTTTT. Its protein is CASSPTGSLVTGELFF.

The rearrangement links TRBV27 to TRBJ2-7; maybe TRBD2 (6 bases). Trimming pared 2 bases from V and 3 bases from J, leaving 14 bases between. The CDR3 runs 15 residues. The germline gives CDR1 MNHEY, CDR2 SMNVEV (reference sequence). The CDR3 sequence is CASSLAGGAYYEQYF. CDR3 DNA sequence: TGTGCCAGCAGTTTAGCCGGAGGGGCCTACTACGAGCAGTACTTC.

The rearrangement uses TRBV6-1 and TRBJ1-2; 9 bases are shared with TRBD1. The CDR3 is 14 residues long. Germline V gives CDR1 MNHNS, CDR2 SASEGT. The J segment lost 7 bases and the V segment lost 7 bases, leaving 10 bases of the junction unmatched. The chain's CDR3 is CASTTGTGSLGYTF. CDR3 nucleotides: TGTGCCAGCACAACCGGGACAGGGAGTCTTGGCTACACCTTC.

In this sample, this clone turned up a few times. The rearrangement joins TRBV19 to TRBJ1-1; 10 bases agree with TRBD1. CDR1 and CDR2 (germline): LNHDA, SQIVND (reference sequence). With V trimmed by 6 bases and J by 0 bases, 10 bases remained unmatched. The CDR3 loop spans 17 amino acids. The CDR3 region has the DNA TGTGCCAGTAGAGGGACAGGGGCCGTTTCTATGAACACTGAAGCTTTCTTT. Residues: CASRGTGAVSMNTEAFF.

This chain connects TRBV7-2 to TRBJ1-1; TRBD1 agrees at 7 bases. Per the germline V gene, CDR1 is SGHTA and CDR2 is FQGNSA. The CDR3 is 15 amino acids. V dropped 3 bases and J dropped 4; count of bases not matched to a gene: 8. The CDR3 DNA sequence: TGTGCCAGCAGCTTGCTGCCAGGGGGAGTCACTGAAGCTTTCTTT. As protein: CASSLLPGGVTEAFF.

This clone was counted between two and nine times. This chain uses TRBV19 with TRBJ2-7; D is ambiguous. V lost 3 bases, J lost 3 bases, and 12 bases lay in between. The CDR3 length is 14 residues. The germline V gene has CDR1 LNHDA and CDR2 SQIVND (reference sequence). CDR3 coding DNA: TGTGCCAGTAGTATCACGAGTATCGACTACGAGCAGTACTTC. It specifies CASSITSIDYEQYF.

The chain couples TRBV5-1 to TRBJ2-7; the match to TRBD2 covers 8 bases. V dropped 4 bases and J dropped 2; count of bases not matched to a gene: 5. The CDR3 contains 14 residues. Germline V gene data show CDR1 as SGHRS and CDR2 as YFSETQ. CDR3 coding DNA: TGCGCCAGCAGCCCCGGGACTAGTCCCTACGAGCAGTACTTC. Translation gives CASSPGTSPYEQYF.

The V call is TRBV29-1, the J call TRBJ2-1, with 11 bases identical to TRBD2. CDR1 SQVTM and CDR2 ANQGSEA come from the germline V gene. Trimming took 7 bases from V and 4 from J; bases not matched to a gene: 0. CDR3 length equals 12 residues. Here the CDR3 reads CSASGGYNEQFF. The DNA of the CDR3 is TGCAGCGCTAGCGGGGGGTACAATGAGCAGTTCTTC.

The CDR3: CASSVSQGRGQFF. Here the CDR3 DNA reads TGTGCCAGCAGTGTTTCACAGGGGCGTGGGCAGTTCTTC. This chain joins TRBV6-1 and TRBJ2-1; 7 bases match TRBD1. The CDR3 consists of 13 residues. CDR1 and CDR2 from the germline V gene are MNHNS and SASEGT. V lost 4 bases, J lost 12 bases, and 9 bases stayed unmatched.

Only one count was recorded for this clone. The CDR3 spells CSARERGEQYF. The CDR3 nucleotides read TGCAGTGCTAGAGAAAGGGGGGAGCAGTACTTC. The chain carries TRBV20-1 and TRBJ2-7, with a possible D match to TRBD1 (6 bases). The CDR3 has 11 amino acids. V was trimmed by 0 bases and J by 7 bases, leaving 7 bases between them. CDR1 is DFQATT and CDR2 is SNEGSKA in the germline V gene (reference sequence).

The chain employs TRBV19 and TRBJ2-1, with 11 bases matching TRBD2. The V gene end was trimmed by 3 bases and the J gene end by 6 bases; junction bases not matched to a gene: 1. Germline V gene lookup returns CDR1 LNHDA and CDR2 SQIVND (reference sequence). CDR3 length: 14 residues. The CDR3 loop reads CASSISGRVNEQFF. The CDR3 DNA sequence: TGTGCCAGTAGTATTAGCGGGAGGGTCAATGAGCAGTTCTTC.

The chain is built from TRBV9 and TRBJ1-1, with D tentatively TRBD1 (5 bases). Trimming shortened V by 5 bases and J by 7 bases, and 18 bases separated the two germline ends. Germline V gives CDR1 SGDLS, CDR2 YYNGEE. CDR3 size: 14 residues. DNA of the CDR3: TGTGCCAGCAGAAACTTAGCGGGGACCCGTGAAGCTTTCTTT. Encoded protein: CASRNLAGTREAFF.